This T cell receptor (beta chain) was captured by sequencing in a study of T cell responses to AZD1222 COVID-19 vaccine (dated by TCRdb to 2020 to 2023). As for the study more broadly: AZD1222 recipients with second doses at about 4 weeks or about 12 weeks were pooled, because spike-specific TCR depth and breadth did not differ between schedules. TCR sequencing covered roughly 230 trial participants: roughly 200 given two doses of AZD1222 and 26 given two doses of MenACWY control vaccine. Trial participants were enrolled into age subgroups of 18-55, 56-69 and 70-plus years, which contained approximately 150, 28 and 58 TCR-sequenced participants, respectively.

As for this clone: Its antigen remains unidentified. The sample holds no much larger clone one base away, and base qualities are not on file.

Reading the germline V gene gives CDR1 KGHSH and CDR2 LQKENI. There are 12 amino acids in the CDR3, from cysteine to phenylalanine inclusive. The only DNA kept is the CDR3, 36 bases in frame from the first base. Deletion took 3 bases off V and 11 bases off J, with a span of 8 bases between the germline ends. What the work shows at the level of the full study, not this receptor alone: Nearly half of unique spike-specific TCRs reportedly recognized epitopes outside regions mutated in the B.1.351 and B.1.1.7 variants. The 56-69-year group was small, and its depth increase did not reach significance, likely because of low power. The whole spike protein was spanned by vaccine-associated CD4 TCRs, and dominant responses were seen in regions 160-218 and 743-854. Most participants were white British and females outnumbered males, and the authors suggested that clonal diversity may have been underestimated. After two AZD1222 doses, both the breadth and the depth of spike-specific TCRs were significantly higher than at day 0 and than in MenACWY recipients. Because no day 14 peak-response samples were available, repertoires were characterized only after the peak T cell response. Only six or seven AZD1222 recipients were SARS-CoV-2 seropositive at baseline, limiting conclusions about previously exposed vaccinees.

The time point label of this sample denotes: baseline before first vaccination. Vaccinee samples were obtained from the UK trials COV001 and COV002, which included a single-blind randomized controlled phase 2/3 trial of AZD1222 (ChAdOx1 nCoV-19) in healthy adults. Trial participant PBMC samples were collected at day 0 and day 28 after the second dose for TCRbeta chain sequencing. The CDR3 regions of human TCRbeta chains were analyzed by immunosequencing. In the paper's pipeline: TCRs in the repertoires were matched against a reference library of SARS-CoV-2-specific TCRs that had been generated with the MIRA antigen-specificity platform. Breadth meant the fraction of unique TCRs that were SARS-CoV-2-associated, whereas depth meant the fraction of total T cells that were SARS-CoV-2-associated. Using the MIRA data, each spike-specific TCR was mapped to the spike region that the TCR reacts to and placed in a CD4 or CD8 class. Log10-transformed breadth and depth values were compared by one-way ANOVA with Sidak's multiple comparisons tests. TCRdb retrieved this table from immuneACCESS and kept in-frame rearrangements only. Not all clones are present; in checked studies, unresolved V genes account for under half, and no reason is known for the remainder. V and J calls and clone size are those listed in that table; D and trimming were worked out from the DNA. This sample has about 120,000 clones in its table, and roughly 90% of those were observed once. The ten top clones hold less than 4.5% of the sample.

Sequences were derived from peripheral blood, sampled on day 0 of AZD1222 vaccination. The rearrangement combines TRBV18 with TRBJ2-6, with TRBD2 tentatively as D gene (5 bases match). The source of this sequence is an adult in good health. This receptor carries the CDR3 CASSPAGYVLTF. The DNA sequence is given as TGTGCCAGCTCACCGGCGGGTTACGTCCTGACTTTC.